The rows below give T cell receptor beta chains drawn from one sample of a study of T-cell reconstitution after alpha-beta-depleted transplantation in children. TCRdb re-called the PCR reads through MiXCR, storing one row per CDR3 protein. This table holds around 440,000 distinct CDR3 sequences, 15% to 20% found once. Sequencing used PBMCs, mostly from graft donor cells, obtained 360 days after TCRalphabeta/CD19-depleted stem cell transplant. The receptors stem from a boy under two years old who had a stem cell transplant for Wiskott-Aldrich syndrome, so the T cells may come from the graft donor. Each CDR3 is given without its conserved first and last residue.

v_call: TRBV28
j_call: TRBJ2-7
cdr3_aa: ASSFPAFTYEQY

v_call: TRBV18
j_call: TRBJ1-1
cdr3_aa: ASSPRRQFNTEAF

v_call: TRBV28
j_call: TRBJ2-1
cdr3_aa: ASSPTRKGTF

v_call: TRBV25-1
j_call: TRBJ2-2
cdr3_aa: ASSEFGSAGGPNTGELF

v_call: TRBV5-1
j_call: TRBJ2-5
cdr3_aa: ASSLAGTQY

v_call: TRBV25-1
j_call: TRBJ2-5
cdr3_aa: ASSVGLAMETQY

v_call: TRBV5-1
j_call: TRBJ2-3
cdr3_aa: ASSGGPNSTDTQY

v_call: TRBV15
j_call: TRBJ2-2
cdr3_aa: ATSRDGKGWTGELF

v_call: TRBV7-2
j_call: TRBJ2-5
cdr3_aa: ASSDRGSVRETQY

v_call: TRBV7-9
j_call: TRBJ2-7
cdr3_aa: ASSFGPYEQY

v_call: TRBV6-2/TRBV6-3
j_call: TRBJ1-1
cdr3_aa: ASSINTEAF

v_call: TRBV12-3/TRBV12-4
j_call: TRBJ1-3
cdr3_aa: ASSLEGSGNTIY

v_call: TRBV7-8
j_call: TRBJ2-1
cdr3_aa: ASSTRLAREQF

v_call: TRBV9
j_call: TRBJ2-1
cdr3_aa: ASSSTGIARVGQF

v_call: TRBV18
j_call: TRBJ2-1
cdr3_aa: ASSPTGPGSNEQF

v_call: TRBV5-1
j_call: TRBJ2-7
cdr3_aa: ASSLGAFYEQY

v_call: TRBV27
j_call: TRBJ2-3
cdr3_aa: ASSLISGSRRGIDTQY

v_call: TRBV3-1
j_call: TRBJ2-1
cdr3_aa: ASSSYPGTSSYNEQF

v_call: TRBV2
j_call: TRBJ1-2
cdr3_aa: ASRETSNYGYT

v_call: TRBV7-9
j_call: TRBJ2-6
cdr3_aa: ASSISGGANVLT

v_call: TRBV5-1
j_call: TRBJ2-2
cdr3_aa: ASSSLAGVTGELF

v_call: TRBV29-1
j_call: TRBJ2-2
cdr3_aa: SVISTVTGELF

v_call: TRBV5-1
j_call: TRBJ2-1
cdr3_aa: ASSLATGRSYNEQF

v_call: TRBV29-1
j_call: TRBJ2-7
cdr3_aa: SVRVTYEQY

v_call: TRBV20-1
j_call: TRBJ2-7
cdr3_aa: SQKTGYEQY

v_call: TRBV29-1
j_call: TRBJ1-2
cdr3_aa: SVERSNYGYT

v_call: TRBV7-2
j_call: TRBJ2-2
cdr3_aa: ASSTLAGGPIGELF

v_call: TRBV5-1
j_call: TRBJ2-7
cdr3_aa: ASGYGPGAYEQY

v_call: TRBV20-1
j_call: TRBJ2-1
cdr3_aa: SASVSNNNEQF

v_call: TRBV7-9
j_call: TRBJ2-3
cdr3_aa: ASLPRTSPTQY

v_call: TRBV13
j_call: TRBJ2-7
cdr3_aa: ASGQGRNYEQY

v_call: TRBV10-3
j_call: TRBJ2-1
cdr3_aa: AISESDSNEQF

v_call: TRBV5-1
j_call: TRBJ2-3
cdr3_aa: ASSLGTYSGGGGRDTQY

v_call: TRBV20-1
j_call: TRBJ1-1
cdr3_aa: SASSVPGFSEAF

v_call: TRBV4-3
j_call: TRBJ2-3
cdr3_aa: ASSQDLQPGLQLQY

v_call: TRBV29-1
j_call: TRBJ1-1
cdr3_aa: SVATGLNTEAF

v_call: TRBV24-1
j_call: TRBJ2-1
cdr3_aa: ATSGAVSYNEQF

v_call: TRBV12-3/TRBV12-4
j_call: TRBJ2-2
cdr3_aa: ASSLIRPLNTGELF

v_call: TRBV20-1
j_call: TRBJ2-5
cdr3_aa: SARTKTSGRARETQY

v_call: TRBV20-1
j_call: TRBJ1-4
cdr3_aa: SASGRLRGEKLF

v_call: TRBV7-2
j_call: TRBJ1-2
cdr3_aa: ASSSTGAGRGYT

v_call: TRBV9
j_call: TRBJ2-1
cdr3_aa: ASSIVTSGSSYNEQF

v_call: TRBV4-3
j_call: TRBJ1-1
cdr3_aa: ASSQEVRGHTEAF

v_call: TRBV18
j_call: TRBJ2-5
cdr3_aa: ASSPPGDRGTQY

v_call: TRBV7-2
j_call: TRBJ2-1
cdr3_aa: ASSVGLAGPSFRYNEQF

v_call: TRBV6-5
j_call: TRBJ2-3
cdr3_aa: ASSYRGASTDTQY

v_call: TRBV28
j_call: TRBJ2-1
cdr3_aa: ASSLWGLGLAYNEQF

v_call: TRBV11-2
j_call: TRBJ2-2
cdr3_aa: ASSLELITGELF

v_call: TRBV20-1
j_call: TRBJ1-1
cdr3_aa: SASPSLNTEAF

v_call: TRBV7-2
j_call: TRBJ2-7
cdr3_aa: ASSPGGSKYEQY

v_call: TRBV4-1
j_call: TRBJ2-7
cdr3_aa: ASSPSRRGETYEQY

v_call: TRBV18
j_call: TRBJ1-1
cdr3_aa: ASSLADGEAF

v_call: TRBV20-1
j_call: TRBJ2-7
cdr3_aa: SARTIRGEQY

v_call: TRBV2
j_call: TRBJ2-7
cdr3_aa: ASSENPSYEQY

v_call: TRBV5-1
j_call: TRBJ2-7
cdr3_aa: ASRRGAGNEQY